These 30 T cell receptor beta chains were all obtained from the same sample, sequenced in a study of cytotoxic CD8 clonotypes in ibrutinib-treated CLL. Repertoires were generated with immunoSEQ multiplex PCR, while TCRdb's copy carries only in-frame clones and drops some. The sample has about 300,000 clones, roughly four fifths seen once. Material: PBMCs, obtained at disease progression, from a patient treated with ibrutinib. The source is a human donor with chronic lymphocytic leukemia.

The chain couples TRBV19 to TRBJ1-2; no firm D call. Looked up from germline, CDR1 is LNHDA and CDR2 is SQIVND (reference sequence). The CDR3 contains 13 residues. V was clipped by 4 bases and J by 8 bases, with 14 bases between them. Here the CDR3 DNA reads TGTGCCAGTAGTAGAGATTGGGCCCAGGGCTACACCTTC. Its protein product is CASSRDWAQGYTF. The whole variable domain, remainder taken from reference TRBV19 and TRBJ1-2, is DGGITQSPKYLFRKEGQNVTLSCEQNLNHDAMYWYRQDPGQGLRLIYYSQIVNDFQKGDIAEGYSVSREKKESFPLTVTSAQKNPTAFYLCASSRDWAQGYTFGSGTRLTVV.

This sequence joins TRBV6-1 and TRBJ2-7, with 11 nucleotides matching TRBD2. Germline assignment: CDR1 MNHNS and CDR2 SASEGT. This CDR3 is 16 amino acids long. Germline trimming cut 2 bases from V and 5 bases from J; bases unmatched to any gene: 8. This CDR3 reads CASSEIRLAGRDEQYF. The CDR3 DNA follows: TGTGCCAGCAGTGAAATTAGACTAGCGGGAAGGGACGAGCAGTACTTC.

The chain combines TRBV7-2 with TRBJ2-7; no clear D gene. The CDR3 loop spans 12 amino acids. The germline CDR1 and CDR2 sequences are SGHTA and FQGNSA. The V end lost 3 bases, the J end lost 7 bases, and 10 bases lay between the germline ends. The CDR3 nucleotides read TGTGCCAGCAGCTTGTTTTCGGTGGAGCAGTACTTC. This translates into CASSLFSVEQYF.

V is TRBV9 and J is TRBJ2-5; 8 bases align to TRBD1. The V gene end was trimmed by 4 bases and the J gene end by 5 bases; junction bases not matched to a gene: 4. The CDR3 has 13 amino acids. The germline V gene encodes CDR1 SGDLS and CDR2 YYNGEE. The DNA of the CDR3 is TGTGCCAGCAGCCCCACAGGGGGGGAGACCCAGTACTTC. It codes for CASSPTGGETQYF.

The chain combines TRBV5-6 with TRBJ2-3, with D hard to call. Between the trimmed V and J ends, which lost 2 bases and 1 base, there was a span of 5 bases. The CDR3 loop spans 13 amino acids. Germline values: CDR1 SGHDT, CDR2 YYEEEE. The CDR3 nucleotides read TGTGCCAGCAGCTTCCAAGGCACAGATACGCAGTATTTT. It is translated as CASSFQGTDTQYF.

The chain links TRBV2 to TRBJ2-7, with D unclear. There are 13 residues in the CDR3. V was trimmed by 3 bases and J by 4 bases, leaving 10 bases between them. Looked up from germline, CDR1 is SNHLY and CDR2 is FYNNEI. The CDR3 reads CASSEGWNYEQYF. In nucleotides, the CDR3 is TGTGCCAGCAGTGAGGGATGGAATTACGAGCAGTACTTC.

The chain recombines TRBV18 with TRBJ1-2; 7 bases line up with TRBD1. V lost 5 bases, J lost 8 bases, and 8 bases stayed unmatched. CDR3 size: 13 residues. Germline V CDR1 and CDR2: KGHSH, LQKENI. The CDR3 DNA is TGTGCCAGCTCAACCTCGACAGGGAGCGGCTACACCTTC. Translation gives CASSTSTGSGYTF.

This clone was recorded only once. The V and J genes are TRBV4-1 and TRBJ1-1; D is uncertain. Deletions cut 0 bases from V and 2 bases from J, with 10 bases between. The CDR3 has 15 amino acids. Germline V lookup: CDR1 MGHRA, CDR2 YSYEKL. The CDR3 spells CASSQEGSANTEAFF. The DNA for the CDR3 is TGCGCCAGCAGCCAAGAAGGGTCAGCTAACACTGAAGCTTTCTTT.

The chain joins TRBV28 to TRBJ2-7; TRBD1 matches 10 bases. This CDR3 is built from 17 residues. V shed 6 bases and J 5 bases; nucleotides not matched to a gene: 16. Germline assignment: CDR1 MDHEN and CDR2 SYDVKM. CDR3 loop: CASSSPRPGQGSDEQYF. For the CDR3, the DNA is TGTGCCAGCAGCTCCCCTCGGCCGGGACAGGGGTCGGACGAGCAGTACTTC.

This chain uses TRBV5-1 with TRBJ2-7; D perhaps matches TRBD2 (5 bases). Germline V gene lookup returns CDR1 SGHRS and CDR2 YFSETQ. Trimming removed 2 bases from V and 5 bases from J, with 8 bases in between. The CDR3 runs to 12 residues. The CDR3 bases are TGCGCCAGCAGCTTACGGGGAGACGAGCAGTACTTC. This encodes CASSLRGDEQYF. The entire variable domain, with the rest obtained from reference TRBV5-1 and TRBJ2-7, is as follows: KAGVTQTPRYLIKTRGQQVTLSCSPISGHRSVSWYQQTPGQGLQFLFEYFSETQRNKGNFPGRFSGRQFSNSRSEMNVSTLELGDSALYLCASSLRGDEQYFGPGTRLTVT.

The chain recombines TRBV27 with TRBJ1-2, with D possibly being TRBD1 (6 bases). The CDR3 has 16 amino acids. V dropped 3 bases and J dropped 8 bases, with 22 bases sitting between them. CDR1 and CDR2 (germline): MNHEY, SMNVEV (reference sequence). Written as DNA, the CDR3 is TGTGCCAGCAGTTTGCGGCGAGGGACACCCGGTAGAGGCTACACCTTC. It yields the protein CASSLRRGTPGRGYTF.

This clone occurred once. This chain uses TRBV18 with TRBJ2-1; 13 bases match TRBD2. The CDR3 contains 16 residues. V dropped 4 bases and J dropped 4; count of bases not matched to a gene: 4. The V gene's germline CDR1 is KGHSH and CDR2 LQKENI. In nucleotides, the CDR3 is TGTGCCAGCTCACACTCGACTAGCGGGAGGTACAATGAGCAGTTCTTC. Its translation is CASSHSTSGRYNEQFF.

The rearrangement joins TRBV4-2 to TRBJ2-2; weak D call: TRBD2 (6 bases). Trimming took 1 base from V and 7 from J, leaving 13 bases between them. CDR3 length: 15 amino acids. Germline V gene sequence: CDR1 LGHNA, CDR2 YNFKEQ. CDR3 nucleotides: TGTGCCAGCAGCCAAGGACTAGGCCTCGGCGGGGAGCTGTTTTTT. Protein product: CASSQGLGLGGELFF.

V gene TRBV13 combines with J gene TRBJ2-3, with 11 nucleotides matching TRBD2. CDR1 is PRHDT, CDR2 FYEKMQ, per germline (reference sequence). V shed 7 bases, J shed 2 bases, and the junction held 8 bases outside the gene matches. The CDR3 spans 16 residues. CDR3 amino acids: CASILRLAGSTDTQYF. In nucleotides, the CDR3 is TGTGCCAGCATCCTGAGACTAGCGGGGTCCACAGATACGCAGTATTTT.

The CDR3 sequence is CASSLDRYGTYEQYF. The DNA for the CDR3 is TGTGCCAGCAGCTTAGATCGGTACGGAACCTACGAGCAGTACTTC. The chain combines TRBV11-2 with TRBJ2-7; D is undetermined. This CDR3 is 15 amino acids long. Germline V CDR1 and CDR2: SGHAT, FQNNGV. V lost 0 bases, J lost 2 bases, and 11 bases lay in between.

The rearrangement joins TRBV5-1 to TRBJ2-5, with TRBD1 identical over 7 bases. With V trimmed by 3 bases and J by 3 bases, 8 bases remained unmatched. CDR3 size: 15 residues. Germline values: CDR1 SGHRS, CDR2 YFSETQ. CDR3 residues: CASSSGVGQEETQYF. The CDR3 DNA follows: TGCGCCAGCAGCTCGGGTGTCGGACAGGAAGAGACCCAGTACTTC.

The chain combines TRBV11-2 with TRBJ1-2; possibly TRBD1 for D (6 bases). V lost 5 bases and J 2 bases, leaving 18 bases between the germline ends. The V gene's germline CDR1 is SGHAT and CDR2 FQNNGV. The CDR3 is made up of 16 amino acids. The DNA of the CDR3 is TGTGCCAGCAGCCCCGGGCGGGGGGCGCGGAACTATGGCTACACCTTC. This gives the protein CASSPGRGARNYGYTF.

The chain is built from TRBV29-1 and TRBJ1-4; D is ambiguous. Germline CDR1 and CDR2: SQVTM and ANQGSEA. The CDR3 spans 17 residues. V shed 4 bases and J shed 7 bases, with 25 bases lying between them. Here the CDR3 DNA reads TGCAGCGTTGTCTCGGTGCGGCAGGTCGGTAATTGTGAAAAACTGTTTTTT. It specifies CSVVSVRQVGNCEKLFF.

This clone was seen more than once but under ten times. V is TRBV9 and J is TRBJ1-3, with D unclear. Per germline, CDR1 SGDLS and CDR2 YYNGEE. With 0 bases removed from V and 2 bases from J, the gap between germline ends came to 9 bases. The CDR3 length is 15 residues. CDR3 in DNA: TGTGCCAGCAGCGTAGGTTGGCTGGCTGGAAACACCATATATTTT. This translates into CASSVGWLAGNTIYF.

This chain joins TRBV29-1 and TRBJ2-1; D is unclear. Trimming removed 6 bases from V and 6 bases from J, with 12 bases in between. The CDR3 is made up of 12 amino acids. Germline V gene sequence: CDR1 SQVTM, CDR2 ANQGSEA. CDR3 residues: CSVKRDPNEQFF. The CDR3 region has the DNA TGCAGCGTCAAAAGAGACCCCAATGAGCAGTTCTTC.

V and J are TRBV5-6 and TRBJ2-7; 7 bases agree with TRBD2. CDR1 SGHDT and CDR2 YYEEEE come from the germline V gene. This CDR3 has 12 residues. Losses at the gene ends were 6 bases for V and 7 bases for J; bases not matched to a gene: 7. In DNA, the CDR3 is TGTGCCAGCAACACGTGGGGGGGTGAGCAGTACTTC. Translating it yields CASNTWGGEQYF.

Only one count was recorded for this clone. The V and J genes are TRBV25-1 and TRBJ2-5; D might be TRBD1 or TRBD2, each matching 7 bases. Germline lookup yields CDR1 MGHDK and CDR2 SYGVNS. Trimming cost V 5 bases and J 5 bases, with 18 bases left between them. The CDR3 has 15 residues. This CDR3 is CASSLGGDSWETQYF. CDR3 in DNA: TGTGCCAGCAGTCTGGGGGGGGACAGCTGGGAGACCCAGTACTTC. Combining the CDR3 with reference TRBV25-1 and TRBJ2-5 gives the whole variable domain EADIYQTPRYLVIGTGKKITLECSQTMGHDKMYWYQQDPGMELHLIHYSYGVNSTEKGDLSSESTVSRIRTEHFPLTLESARPSHTSQYLCASSLGGDSWETQYFGPGTRLLVL.

The chain employs TRBV6-5 and TRBJ1-3; possible D gene TRBD1, 5 bases. The CDR3 spans 15 residues. The germline gives CDR1 MNHEY, CDR2 SVGAGI. Trimming stripped 0 bases from V and 0 bases from J, with 6 bases between. In DNA, the CDR3 is TGTGCCAGCAGTTACTCGGACAACTCTGGAAACACCATATATTTT. It yields the protein CASSYSDNSGNTIYF.

This rearrangement joins TRBV9 to TRBJ2-2; 8 bases agree with TRBD2. Looked up from germline, CDR1 is SGDLS and CDR2 is YYNGEE. V was pared by 4 bases and J by 3 bases, with 8 bases of the junction left unmatched. CDR3 length equals 16 residues. The CDR3 loop reads CASSPRGLVDTGELFF. In DNA form, the CDR3 reads TGTGCCAGCAGCCCCCGGGGACTAGTGGACACCGGGGAGCTGTTTTTT.

The gene calls are TRBV9 and TRBJ2-3; TRBD2 is a possible D gene (6 bases). Trimming cost V 2 bases and J 3 bases, with 13 bases left between them. The CDR3 spans 15 residues. In germline, CDR1 is SGDLS, CDR2 YYNGEE. CDR3 in DNA: TGTGCCAGCAGCGTTGAACCTCGGGGGACAGATACGCAGTATTTT. This sequence encodes CASSVEPRGTDTQYF.

The chain combines TRBV4-3 with TRBJ2-5; D may be TRBD2 (5 bases). Looked up from germline, CDR1 is LGHNA and CDR2 is YSLEER. The CDR3 is 14 amino acids. V shed 0 bases and J shed 4 bases, with 9 bases lying between them. CDR3 loop: CASSQDNGVETQYF. Written as DNA, the CDR3 is TGCGCCAGCAGCCAAGATAACGGGGTAGAGACCCAGTACTTC.

J is TRBJ2-7 and V is TRBV6-1; D tentatively reads TRBD1 or TRBD2 (7 bases each). V shed 4 bases and J shed 1 base, with 11 bases lying between them. Germline values: CDR1 MNHNS, CDR2 SASEGT. The CDR3 spans 14 residues. CDR3 sequence reads: CASSGGGQSYEQYF. CDR3 bases: TGTGCCAGCAGTGGCGGGGGACAGTCCTACGAGCAGTACTTC.

The rearrangement joins TRBV2 to TRBJ1-4; D uncertain. Trimming stripped 8 bases from V and 0 bases from J, with 16 bases between. The germline V gene has CDR1 SNHLY and CDR2 FYNNEI. This CDR3 is 16 amino acids long. CDR3 region: CASVVDTAATNEKLFF. The CDR3 DNA is TGTGCCAGCGTAGTTGATACTGCCGCAACTAATGAAAAACTGTTTTTT.

V is TRBV29-1 and J is TRBJ2-7; possible D gene TRBD1, 7 bases. The germline V and J ends were trimmed by 2 bases and 3 bases, with 17 bases remaining between them. Per germline, CDR1 SQVTM and CDR2 ANQGSEA. This CDR3 is 15 amino acids long. The CDR3 nucleotides read TGCAGCGTTGAAAACGGAGGGGGCGCAATCTACGAGCAGTACTTC. Translation gives CSVENGGGAIYEQYF.

The V and J genes are TRBV12-5 and TRBJ1-1, with D maybe TRBD1 (5 bases). Germline CDR1 and CDR2: LGHNT and FRNRAP. This CDR3 region has 18 residues. With 2 bases removed from V and 0 bases from J, the gap between germline ends came to 19 bases. This chain's CDR3 is CASGLFRLTRQMNTEAFF. CDR3 bases: TGTGCTAGTGGTTTGTTTCGCCTTACCAGACAGATGAACACTGAAGCTTTCTTT.